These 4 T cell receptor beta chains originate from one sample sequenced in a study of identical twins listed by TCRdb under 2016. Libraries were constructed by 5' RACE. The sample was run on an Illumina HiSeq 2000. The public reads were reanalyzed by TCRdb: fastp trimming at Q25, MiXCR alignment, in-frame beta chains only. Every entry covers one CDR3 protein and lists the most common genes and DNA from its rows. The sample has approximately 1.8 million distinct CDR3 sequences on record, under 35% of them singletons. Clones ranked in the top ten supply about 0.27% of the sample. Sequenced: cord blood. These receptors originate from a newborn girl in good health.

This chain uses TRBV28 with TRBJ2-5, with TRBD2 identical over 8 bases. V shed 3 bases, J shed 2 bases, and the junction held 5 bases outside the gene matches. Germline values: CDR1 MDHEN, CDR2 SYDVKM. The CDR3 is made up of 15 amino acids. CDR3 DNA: TGTGCCAGCAGTTTTACCGTAGCGGGGCAAGAGACCCAGTACTTC. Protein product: CASSFTVAGQETQYF.

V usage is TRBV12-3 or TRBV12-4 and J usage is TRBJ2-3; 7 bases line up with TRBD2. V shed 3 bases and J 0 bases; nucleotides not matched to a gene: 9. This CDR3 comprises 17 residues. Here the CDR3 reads CASSLRGSLHSTDTQYF. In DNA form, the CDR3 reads TGTGCCAGCAGTTTGCGGGGGAGTCTGCACAGCACAGATACGCAGTATTTT.

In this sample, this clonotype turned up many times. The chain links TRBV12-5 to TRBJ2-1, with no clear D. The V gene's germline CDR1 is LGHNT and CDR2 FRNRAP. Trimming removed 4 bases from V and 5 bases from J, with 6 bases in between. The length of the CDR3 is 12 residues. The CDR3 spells CASGSPDNEQFF. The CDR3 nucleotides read TGTGCTAGTGGTTCTCCAGACAATGAGCAGTTCTTC.

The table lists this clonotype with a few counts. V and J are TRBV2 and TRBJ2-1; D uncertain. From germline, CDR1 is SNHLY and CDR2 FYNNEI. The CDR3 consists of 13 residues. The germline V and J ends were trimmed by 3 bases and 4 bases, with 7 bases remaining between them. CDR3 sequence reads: CASSEWWYNEQFF. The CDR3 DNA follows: TGTGCCAGCAGTGAGTGGTGGTACAATGAGCAGTTCTTC.